This TCR beta chain was captured in a study of naive and memory T cell subsets. General study results and limits: Potentially, T cell activation and differentiation skew this RNA-based measurement.

The table lists this clonotype with many counts. Its target is not known. The library had UMIs added by 3' ligation of an oligonucleotide to TCR cDNA. Adult healthy volunteers gave 2.5 ml peripheral blood for whole-blood RNA. Unsorted total RNA, roughly 1 to 1000 ng, was DNase treated before reverse transcription. The V gene's germline CDR1 is LNHDA and CDR2 SQIVND (reference sequence). The ends lost 2 bases at V and 0 bases at J; junction bases unmatched: 1. The CDR3 has 15 amino acids. Ligated cDNA underwent four rounds of PCR with nested alpha and beta constant region primers and SP2. For blood and skin samples, reverse transcription used TCR alpha and beta constant primers. One entry per CDR3 protein results from TCRdb running MiXCR on the 5' RACE reads. In the table there are roughly 48,000 distinct CDR3 sequences, about 4.5% of which are singletons.

This TCR was sampled from a female donor in good health. The chain has TRBV19 and TRBJ2-7, with 10 bases fitting TRBD2. Here the CDR3 DNA reads TGTGCCAGTAGTATACCTAGCGGGAGCTCCTACGAGCAGTACTTC. Translating gives CASSIPSGSSYEQYF.